This T cell receptor (beta chain) was profiled in a study of spatial heterogeneity in lung cancer. This clonotype is medium-sized in the sample. Because this beta chain is a stray read in a library intended to capture alpha chains, its abundance should not be given much weight. Described time point: sample taken at primary tumor resection. Material for sequencing was whole RNA from tumor, nontumor lung or frozen PBMC, left unsorted. Samples were donated by 72 untreated early-stage non-small cell lung cancer patients. Every TCR cDNA molecule bore a unique molecular identifier. TCRdb independently ran MiXCR on the 5' RACE reads; one entry per CDR3 protein. The sample shows about 13,000 distinct CDR3 sequences, about 5.1% of them seen only once. Sequenced material: lung tumor tissue, taken at surgery. The TCR was taken from a human donor with early-stage non-small cell lung cancer.

This CDR3 is CASTRTGGMTGELFF. CDR3 nucleotide sequence: TGTGCCAGCACCAGGACAGGGGGCATGACCGGGGAGCTGTTTTTT. This chain connects TRBV6-5 to TRBJ2-2; 11 nucleotides agree with TRBD1. The length of the CDR3 is 15 residues. Germline V gene sequence: CDR1 MNHEY, CDR2 SVGAGI. Trimming took 7 bases from V and 5 from J; bases not matched to a gene: 6.